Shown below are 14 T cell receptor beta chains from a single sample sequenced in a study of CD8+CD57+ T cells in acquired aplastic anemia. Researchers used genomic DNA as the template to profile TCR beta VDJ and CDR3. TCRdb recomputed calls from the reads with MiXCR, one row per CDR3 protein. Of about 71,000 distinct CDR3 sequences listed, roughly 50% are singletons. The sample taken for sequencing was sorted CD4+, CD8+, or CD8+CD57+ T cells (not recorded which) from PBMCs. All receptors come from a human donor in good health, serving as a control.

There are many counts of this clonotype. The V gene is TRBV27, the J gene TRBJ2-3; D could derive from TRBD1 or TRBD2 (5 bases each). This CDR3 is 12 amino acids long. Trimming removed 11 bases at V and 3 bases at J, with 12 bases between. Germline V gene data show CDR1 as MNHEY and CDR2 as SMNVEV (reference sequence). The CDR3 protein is CAARDATDTQYF. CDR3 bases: TGTGCCGCTCGGGACGCGACAGATACGCAGTATTTT.

The CDR3 bases are TGCAGTGCTAGGGGCCCCGTCGGGCAAGAAGGAAACACCATATATTTT. Translated, it gives CSARGPVGQEGNTIYF. V is TRBV20-1 and J is TRBJ1-3; D remains ambiguous. Germline V gene sequence: CDR1 DFQATT, CDR2 SNEGSKA (reference sequence). V was trimmed by 3 bases and J by 4 bases, leaving 19 bases between them. The CDR3 length is 16 residues.

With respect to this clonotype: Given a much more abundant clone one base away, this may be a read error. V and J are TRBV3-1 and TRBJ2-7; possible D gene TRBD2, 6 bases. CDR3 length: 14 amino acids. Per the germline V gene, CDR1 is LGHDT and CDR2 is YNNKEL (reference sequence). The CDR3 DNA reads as TGTGCCAGCAGCCAAGTGTTTGGGACGGGGGAGCGGTACTTC. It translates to CASSQVFGTGERYF.

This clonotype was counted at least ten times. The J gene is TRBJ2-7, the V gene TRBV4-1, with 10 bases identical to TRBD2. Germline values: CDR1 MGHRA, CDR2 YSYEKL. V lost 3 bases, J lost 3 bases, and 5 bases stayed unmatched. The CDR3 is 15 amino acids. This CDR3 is CASSHTSGNSYEQYF. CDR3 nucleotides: TGCGCCAGCAGCCACACTAGCGGGAATAGCTACGAGCAGTACTTC.

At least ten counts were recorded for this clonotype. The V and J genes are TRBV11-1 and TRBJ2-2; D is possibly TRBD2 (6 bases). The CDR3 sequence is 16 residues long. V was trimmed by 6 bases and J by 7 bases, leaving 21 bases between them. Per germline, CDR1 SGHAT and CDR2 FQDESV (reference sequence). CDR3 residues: CASRPPSGEFGGELFF. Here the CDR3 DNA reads TGTGCCAGCAGGCCACCCTCGGGGGAGTTTGGCGGGGAGCTGTTTTTT.

The CDR3 bases are TGCAGTGCTAGTTTTCGGGAAGCTTTCTTT. It encodes CSASFREAFF. This sequence joins TRBV20-1 and TRBJ1-1; no clear D. This CDR3 has 10 amino acids. Germline CDR1 is DFQATT and CDR2 is SNEGSKA (reference sequence). V lost 3 bases and J lost 8, with 7 bases in between.

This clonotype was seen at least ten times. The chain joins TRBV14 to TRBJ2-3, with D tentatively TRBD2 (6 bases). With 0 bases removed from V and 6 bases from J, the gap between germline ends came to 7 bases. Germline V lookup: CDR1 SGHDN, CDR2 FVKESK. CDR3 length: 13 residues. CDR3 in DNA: TGTGCCAGCAGCCAAGATCGGGGGGATACGCAGTATTTT. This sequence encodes CASSQDRGDTQYF.

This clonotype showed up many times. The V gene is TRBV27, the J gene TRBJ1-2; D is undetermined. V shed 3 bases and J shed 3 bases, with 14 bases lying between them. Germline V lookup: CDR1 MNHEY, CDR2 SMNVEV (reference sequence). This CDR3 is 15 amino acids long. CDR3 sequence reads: CASSFTATSYYGYTF. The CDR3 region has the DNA TGTGCCAGCAGTTTTACAGCCACTAGTTACTATGGCTACACCTTC.

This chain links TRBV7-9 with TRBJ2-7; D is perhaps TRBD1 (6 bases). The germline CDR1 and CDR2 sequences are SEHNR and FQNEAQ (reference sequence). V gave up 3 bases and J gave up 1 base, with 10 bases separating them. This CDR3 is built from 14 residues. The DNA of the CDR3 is TGTGCCAGCAGCTTTTACAGGGAATCCTACGAGCAGTACTTC. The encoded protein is CASSFYRESYEQYF.

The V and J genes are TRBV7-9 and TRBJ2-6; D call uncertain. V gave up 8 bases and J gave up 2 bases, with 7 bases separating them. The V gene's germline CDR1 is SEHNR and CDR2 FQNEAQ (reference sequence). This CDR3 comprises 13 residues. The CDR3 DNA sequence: TGTGCCAGCTCCCAAACTGGGGCCAACGTCCTGACTTTC. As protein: CASSQTGANVLTF.

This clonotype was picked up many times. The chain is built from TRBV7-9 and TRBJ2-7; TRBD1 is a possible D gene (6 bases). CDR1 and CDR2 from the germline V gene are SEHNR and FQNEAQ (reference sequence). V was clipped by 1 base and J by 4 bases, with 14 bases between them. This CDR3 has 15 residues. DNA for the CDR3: TGTGCCAGCAGCTTAGAAGGGGCAGGGACATACGAGCAGTACTTC. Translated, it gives CASSLEGAGTYEQYF. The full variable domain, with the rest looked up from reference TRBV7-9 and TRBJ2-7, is DTGVSQNPRHKITKRGQNVTFRCDPISEHNRLYWYRQTLGQGPEFLTYFQNEAQLEKSRLLSDRFSAERPKGSFSTLEIQRTEQGDSAMYLCASSLEGAGTYEQYFGPGTRLTVT.

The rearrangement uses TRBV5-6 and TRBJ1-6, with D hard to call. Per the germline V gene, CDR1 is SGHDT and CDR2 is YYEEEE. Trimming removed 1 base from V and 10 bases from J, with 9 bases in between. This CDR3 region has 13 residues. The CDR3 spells CASSLLPESPLHF. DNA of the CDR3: TGTGCCAGCAGCTTGTTACCCGAATCACCCCTCCACTTT. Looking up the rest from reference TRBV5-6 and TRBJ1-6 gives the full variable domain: DAGVTQSPTHLIKTRGQQVTLRCSPKSGHDTVSWYQQALGQGPQFIFQYYEEEERQRGNFPDRFSGHQFPNYSSELNVNALLLGDSALYLCASSLLPESPLHFGNGTRLTVT.

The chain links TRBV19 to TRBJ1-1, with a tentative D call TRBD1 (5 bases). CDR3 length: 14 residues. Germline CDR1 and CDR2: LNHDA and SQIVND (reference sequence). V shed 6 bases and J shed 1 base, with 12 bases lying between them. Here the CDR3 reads CASRSGTANTEAFF. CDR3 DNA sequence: TGTGCCAGTAGATCCGGGACCGCGAACACTGAAGCTTTCTTT.

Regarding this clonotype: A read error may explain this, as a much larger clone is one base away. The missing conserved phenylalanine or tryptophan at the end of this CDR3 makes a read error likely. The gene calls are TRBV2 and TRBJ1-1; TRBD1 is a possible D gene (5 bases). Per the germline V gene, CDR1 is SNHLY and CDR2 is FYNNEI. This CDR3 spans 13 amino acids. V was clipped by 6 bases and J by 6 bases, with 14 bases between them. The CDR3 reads CASSVGGDPEAFS. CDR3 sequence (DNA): TGTGCCAGCAGCGTCGGGGGGGACCCTGAAGCTTTCTCT.